The clone carrying this T cell receptor beta chain appeared a few times. The antigen is not known. This CDR3 contains 14 residues. The record originates from a study of neurological immune-mediated disorders. The authors produced cDNA by 5'RACE using 10-nucleotide random UMIs. TCRdb re-called the 5' RACE reads through MiXCR, storing one row per CDR3 protein. The sample consists of approximately 80,000 distinct CDR3 sequences, 5% to 6% of them appearing once. Time point noted: longitudinal time-point 2. 2 million unsorted PBMCs were stored in RNAlater at -80 °C before RNA extraction. The study, taken as a whole, reports: The study phylogenetically grouped the repertoires of 18 of 34 multiple sclerosis patients into one related-CDR3 cluster, a possible signature.

The receptor's source is a woman in her sixties with multiple sclerosis. This chain links TRBV21-1 with TRBJ1-6; whether TRBD1, the table's D call, matches the DNA was not checked. TRBV21-1 is a pseudogene segment. What was sequenced was PBMCs. CDR3: CASSLSFSRGPLHF. The CDR3 DNA follows: TGTGCCAGCAGCCTTTCGTTTAGCCGGGGGCCCCTCCACTTT.